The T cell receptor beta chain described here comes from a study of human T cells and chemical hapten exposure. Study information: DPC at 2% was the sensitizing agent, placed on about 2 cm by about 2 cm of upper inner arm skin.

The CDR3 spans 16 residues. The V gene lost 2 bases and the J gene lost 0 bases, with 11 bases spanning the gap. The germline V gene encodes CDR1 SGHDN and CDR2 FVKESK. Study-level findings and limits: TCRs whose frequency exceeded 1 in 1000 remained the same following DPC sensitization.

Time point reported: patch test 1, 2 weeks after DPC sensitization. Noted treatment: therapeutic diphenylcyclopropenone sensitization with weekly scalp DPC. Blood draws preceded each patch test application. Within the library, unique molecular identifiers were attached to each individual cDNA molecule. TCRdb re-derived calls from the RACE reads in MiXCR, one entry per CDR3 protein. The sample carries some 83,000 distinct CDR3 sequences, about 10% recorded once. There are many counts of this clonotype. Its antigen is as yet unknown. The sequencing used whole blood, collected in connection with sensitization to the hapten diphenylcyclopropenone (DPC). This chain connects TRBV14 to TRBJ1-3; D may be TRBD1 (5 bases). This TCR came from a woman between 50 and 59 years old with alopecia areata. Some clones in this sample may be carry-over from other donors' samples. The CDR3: CASSQPGLLSGNTIYF. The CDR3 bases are TGTGCCAGCAGCCAACCGGGACTGCTCTCTGGAAACACCATATATTTT.